What follows are 6 T cell receptor beta chains derived from one specimen sequenced in a study of glioma-infiltrating T cells (dated by TCRdb to about 2016). These reads were obtained on an Illumina MiSeq. The iRepertoire nested amplicon-rescue multiplex PCR (arm-PCR) platform was used to amplify TCR alpha and beta CDR3 regions from RNA. TCRdb trimmed public reads at Q25 via fastp, called clones via MiXCR and kept in-frame beta chains. Under each unique CDR3 protein, matching rows form one entry showing the most common genes and DNA. The sample data list a few hundred thousand distinct CDR3 sequences, and less than 50% of these were observed just once. About 11% of the sample is in the top ten clones. Source material: glioma tissue, nonneoplastic brain tissue, or PBMCs (not recorded which). The receptor set was obtained from a human donor with low-grade glioma or glioblastoma, undergoing nonglioma brain surgery, or in good health (not recorded which).

This clonotype was seen at least ten times. The V and J genes are TRBV7-2 and TRBJ1-2; 9 nucleotides match TRBD1. CDR3 size: 14 residues. V dropped 5 bases and J dropped 2; count of bases not matched to a gene: 3. Looked up from germline, CDR1 is SGHTA and CDR2 is FQGNSA. CDR3 loop: CASSRDRVNYGYTF. The CDR3 coding sequence is TGTGCCAGCAGCCGGGACAGGGTGAACTATGGCTACACCTTC.

The chain combines TRBV7-2 with TRBJ1-2; tentative D call: TRBD1 (6 bases). CDR1 and CDR2 from the germline V gene are SGHTA and FQGNSA. The V end was cut by 4 bases, the J end by 3 bases, with 18 bases between. The CDR3 is 16 amino acids. CDR3 in DNA: TGTGCCAGCAGCTCGGGGGGGGGGGCGATCTACTATGGCTACACCTTC. Its protein product is CASSSGGGAIYYGYTF.

The V gene is TRBV28, the J gene TRBJ2-1; D uncertain. CDR1 is MDHEN and CDR2 is SYDVKM in the germline V gene. The CDR3 has 14 residues. V dropped 6 bases and J dropped 2 bases, with 11 bases sitting between them. The DNA for the CDR3 is TGTGCCAGCAGGCCAGCCCAAACCTACAATGAGCAGTTCTTC. Amino acids: CASRPAQTYNEQFF. Drawing the rest from reference TRBV28 and TRBJ2-1, the complete variable domain is DVKVTQSSRYLVKRTGEKVFLECVQDMDHENMFWYRQDPGLGLRLIYFSYDVKMKEKGDIPEGYSVSREKKERFSLILESASTNQTSMYLCASRPAQTYNEQFFGPGTRLTVL.

The rearrangement links TRBV29-1 to TRBJ1-2; TRBD1 is a possible D gene (5 bases). V was clipped by 4 bases and J by 4 bases, with 16 bases between them. There are 14 residues in the CDR3. Germline assignment: CDR1 SQVTM and CDR2 ANQGSEA. The CDR3 DNA reads TGCAGCGTTGTCCCCAGGGCTGGCGGCTATGGCTACACCTTC. Its protein is CSVVPRAGGYGYTF.

This clonotype was seen ten or more times. The rearrangement joins TRBV20-1 to TRBJ2-7; 11 positions agree with TRBD2. Germline CDR1 reads DFQATT; CDR2 reads SNEGSKA (reference sequence). The CDR3 is 13 residues long. J gave up 5 bases and V 4 bases, and 4 bases lay outside the gene matches. CDR3 nucleotides: TGCAGTGCTACACCGGGACTAGCGGACGAGCAGTACTTC. This translates into CSATPGLADEQYF.

There are many counts of this clonotype. V is TRBV20-1 and J is TRBJ1-1; D is perhaps TRBD1 (6 bases). From germline, CDR1 is DFQATT and CDR2 SNEGSKA (reference sequence). V was pared by 1 base and J by 2 bases, with 14 bases between. The CDR3 runs to 15 residues. The CDR3 nucleotides are TGCAGTGCTAGAGTACAGGGAAGGGGAAACACTGAAGCTTTCTTT. Residues: CSARVQGRGNTEAFF.